The 10 T cell receptor beta chains below all came from one sample that was sequenced in a study of T cells in Graves' hyperthyroidism and ophthalmopathy (dated by TCRdb to the late 2010s). Receptor libraries were prepared by multiplex PCR. These reads were obtained on an Illumina HiSeq 2000. The TCR beta CDR3 regions were amplified from the RNA transcripts. The first round of RT-PCR for the TCR CDR3 was performed with the HTBI primer set and the Qiagen OneStep RT-PCR kit. TCRdb reworked the public reads: Q25 trimming with fastp, MiXCR clone assembly, productive beta chains retained. Here each entry gathers all rows of one CDR3 protein and keeps the most common genes and DNA. The sample data list about 410,000 distinct CDR3 sequences, and about 15% of these were observed just once. The top ten constitute about 18% of the sample. Sequencing input: blood. The receptors here all came from a woman aged 25 to 39 with Graves' ophthalmopathy.

In this sample, this clonotype turned up many times. The chain couples TRBV11-3 to TRBJ2-5; 9 nucleotides agree with TRBD2. The CDR3 is made up of 16 amino acids. V lost 5 bases and J lost 1; bases outside the gene matches: 8. Germline CDR1 reads SGHNT; CDR2 reads YENEEA. The CDR3 sequence: CASSLLISGGQETQYF. CDR3 coding DNA: TGTGCCAGCAGCCTTCTAATTAGCGGGGGCCAAGAGACCCAGTACTTC.

There are a few counts of this clonotype. CDR3 region: CASGHRGFGELFF. CDR3 DNA sequence: TGTGCCAGCGGACACAGGGGATTCGGGGAGCTGTTTTTT. The chain is built from TRBV12-3 or TRBV12-4 and TRBJ2-2, with 7 bases identical to TRBD1. The V and J ends lost 8 bases and 7 bases, in that order; junction bases with no gene match: 7. This CDR3 has 13 residues.

The table lists this clonotype with many counts. V and J are TRBV2 and TRBJ2-1; 14 nucleotides align to TRBD2. The germline V gene encodes CDR1 SNHLY and CDR2 FYNNEI. The CDR3 sequence is 15 residues long. The V segment lost 6 bases and the J segment 6 bases; nucleotides outside the gene matches: 4. The CDR3 loop is CASRRTSGRRNEQFF. The CDR3 nucleotides read TGTGCCAGCAGGAGGACTAGCGGGAGGCGCAATGAGCAGTTCTTC.

This clonotype appeared many times. The chain recombines TRBV14 with TRBJ1-1; tentatively, D is TRBD1 (6 bases). CDR1 and CDR2 (germline): SGHDN, FVKESK. Trimming stripped 6 bases from V and 7 bases from J, with 15 bases between. The CDR3 runs 13 residues. The CDR3 coding sequence is TGTGCCAGCAGACAAACAGGGAACTATGAAGCTTTCTTT. Protein sequence: CASRQTGNYEAFF.

This clonotype was picked up many times. The chain combines TRBV24-1 with TRBJ1-2, with D perhaps TRBD1 (6 bases). V lost 5 bases and J lost 4, with 10 bases in between. CDR1 is KGHDR and CDR2 is SFDVKD in the germline V gene. The CDR3 covers 13 residues. CDR3 sequence: CATSAVDSYGYTF. CDR3 DNA sequence: TGTGCCACCAGTGCCGTGGACAGCTATGGCTACACCTTC.

This clonotype was seen more than once but under ten times. V is TRBV15 and J is TRBJ1-3; D remains ambiguous. CDR1 LNHNV and CDR2 YYDKDF come from the germline V gene (reference sequence). V lost 0 bases and J lost 4, with 10 bases in between. The CDR3 runs to 15 residues. The CDR3 bases are TGTGCCACCAGCAGAGACAGTCCCCTGGGAAACACCATATATTTT. It is translated as CATSRDSPLGNTIYF. Complete variable domain (other parts from reference TRBV15 and TRBJ1-3): DAMVIQNPRYQVTQFGKPVTLSCSQTLNHNVMYWYQQKSSQAPKLLFHYYDKDFNNEADTPDNFQSRRPNTSFCFLDIRSPGLGDTAMYLCATSRDSPLGNTIYFGEGSWLTVV.

The rearrangement uses TRBV6-4 and TRBJ2-2; maybe TRBD1 (6 bases). The germline V gene has CDR1 MRHNA and CDR2 SNTAGT. This CDR3 region has 13 residues. V was trimmed by 5 bases and J by 5 bases, leaving 9 bases between them. CDR3 in amino acids: CASSRTGTGELFF. CDR3 DNA: TGTGCCAGCAGTCGTACAGGGACCGGGGAGCTGTTTTTT.

In this sample, this clonotype turned up many times. J is TRBJ1-5 and V is TRBV2; D gene ambiguous. Germline V gene data show CDR1 as SNHLY and CDR2 as FYNNEI. The CDR3 extends over 16 amino acids. V lost 3 bases and J 0 bases, leaving 12 bases between the germline ends. The chain's CDR3 is CASSDWRPYSNQPQHF. CDR3 coding DNA: TGTGCCAGCAGTGATTGGCGGCCTTATAGCAATCAGCCCCAGCATTTT.

This clonotype was recorded at least ten times. The V gene is TRBV15, the J gene TRBJ1-1; D is uncertain. V was shortened by 5 bases and J by 0 bases, with 7 bases between the two germline ends. CDR3 size: 13 residues. Looked up from germline, CDR1 is LNHNV and CDR2 is YYDKDF (reference sequence). CDR3 region: CATSFGMNTEAFF. The CDR3 coding sequence is TGTGCCACCAGCTTTGGGATGAACACTGAAGCTTTCTTT.

This chain joins TRBV2 and TRBJ2-2; a possible D gene is TRBD2 (6 bases). Germline assignment: CDR1 SNHLY and CDR2 FYNNEI. V was pared by 6 bases and J by 8 bases, with 16 bases between. The CDR3 runs 14 residues. The CDR3 nucleotides read TGTGCCAGCAGCCGGACGGGAGTGATTGGGGAGCTGTTTTTT. It codes for CASSRTGVIGELFF.